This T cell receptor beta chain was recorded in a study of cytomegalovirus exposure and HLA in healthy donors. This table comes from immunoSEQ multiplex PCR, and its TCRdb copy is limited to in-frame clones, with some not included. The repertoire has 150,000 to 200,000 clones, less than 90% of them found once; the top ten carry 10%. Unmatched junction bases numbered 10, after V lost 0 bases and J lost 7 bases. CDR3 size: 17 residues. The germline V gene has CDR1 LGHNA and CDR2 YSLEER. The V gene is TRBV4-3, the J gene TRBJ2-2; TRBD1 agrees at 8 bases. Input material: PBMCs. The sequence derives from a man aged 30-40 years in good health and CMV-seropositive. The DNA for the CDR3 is TGCGCCAGCAGCCAAGATGGGGACAGGTTAATGGTCGGGGAGCTGTTTTTT. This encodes CASSQDGDRLMVGELFF.